This T cell receptor beta chain was observed in a study of blood T cell repertoires in COVID-19. In the study overall: Researchers got acute and convalescent COVID-19 samples from the United States, Italy and Spain. Sources were T cells, B-cell-depleted T cells, or PBMCs; the material itself was cDNA or gDNA.

Germline V gene lookup returns CDR1 MNHEY and CDR2 SVGAGI. The CDR3 totals 15 residues. V was pared by 2 bases and J by 6 bases, with 8 bases of the junction left unmatched. Authors' methods: Amplification from reference gene primers served as the basis for estimated nucleated cell counts. Using immunoSEQ multiplex PCR, the repertoire was profiled, and TCRdb retains in-frame clones only, with some absent. The DNA gave D and trimming, while V, J and clone size come from that table. The sample contains about 230,000 clones, approximately 85% of which appear only once. Sequenced input: peripheral blood. The clonotype comes from a man in his fifties with COVID-19, enrolled during active disease. The rearrangement links TRBV6-5 to TRBJ1-1, with 8 positions matching TRBD1. CDR3 residues: CASSYGGQGRPEAFF. The CDR3 DNA follows: TGTGCCAGCAGTTACGGTGGACAGGGTAGACCTGAAGCTTTCTTT.